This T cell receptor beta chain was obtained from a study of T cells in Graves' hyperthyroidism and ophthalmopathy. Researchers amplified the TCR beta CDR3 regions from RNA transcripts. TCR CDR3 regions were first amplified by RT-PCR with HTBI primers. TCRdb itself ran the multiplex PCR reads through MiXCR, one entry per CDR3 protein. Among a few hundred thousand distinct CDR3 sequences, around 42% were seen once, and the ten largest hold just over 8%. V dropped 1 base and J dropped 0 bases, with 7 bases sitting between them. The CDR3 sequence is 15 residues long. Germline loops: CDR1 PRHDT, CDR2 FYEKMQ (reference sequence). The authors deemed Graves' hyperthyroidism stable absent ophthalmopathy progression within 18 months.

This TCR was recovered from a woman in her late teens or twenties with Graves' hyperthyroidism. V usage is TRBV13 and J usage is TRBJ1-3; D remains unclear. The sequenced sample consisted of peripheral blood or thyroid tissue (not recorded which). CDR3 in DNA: TGTGCCAGCAGCTTAGCGGGCTACTCTGGAAACACCATATATTTT. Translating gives CASSLAGYSGNTIYF.